This T cell receptor (beta chain) appears in the sequencing data of a study of cytomegalovirus exposure and HLA in healthy donors. Points from the study as a whole: The majority of TCR sequences were rare, yet some public TCRs appeared in many donors. CMV antigen specificity of three CMV-associated chains was confirmed in vitro.

In the case of this clone: Its antigen remains unidentified.

From germline, CDR1 is SEHNR and CDR2 FQNEAQ (reference sequence). Trimming removed 6 bases from V and 5 bases from J; junction bases left unmatched: 7. CDR3 size: 15 residues. TCRdb keeps only in-frame clones here, not all; method: immunoSEQ multiplex PCR. The sample has just under 150,000 clones; 87% are singletons. The rearrangement links TRBV7-9 to TRBJ1-3; 10 bases line up with TRBD1. This TCR was sampled from a man aged 18 to 35 in good health and CMV-seropositive. The sequenced sample was PBMCs. The CDR3 reads CASSPRQGARNTIYF. CDR3 nucleotides: TGTGCCAGCAGTCCCAGACAGGGGGCGAGAAACACCATATATTTT.